This TCR beta chain was identified during a study of OX40 agonist ivuxolimab in advanced cancers. Regarding the study in general: Ivuxolimab was an agonistic, fully human IgG2 monoclonal antibody directed against OX40 (CD134), a costimulatory receptor. Intravenous ivuxolimab was administered to patients every 2 weeks at six dose levels: 0.01, 0.1, 0.3, 1.5, 3 and 10 mg/kg. Prior anti-PD-1, anti-PD-L1 or anti-CTLA-4 therapy was permitted, and 40% to 50% of dose-escalation patients had received checkpoint inhibitors. The dose-escalation cohort was about 86% male with a mean age of around 62 years, ranging from roughly 23 to 90. Among the roughly 50 dose-escalation patients, around 19 had hepatocellular carcinoma, 15 or so melanoma, 9 renal cell carcinoma and 9 head and neck cancer. Three dose-escalation patients achieved partial responses, one with hepatocellular carcinoma and two with cutaneous melanoma. The purpose of peripheral TCRbeta sequencing was to test whether ivuxolimab changed TCR sequence diversity and led to clonal T-cell expansion. The paper describes the monotherapy dose-escalation part (N of about 55 patients) of the phase I trial of ivuxolimab.

Relative to germline, V is 5 bases shorter and J is 7 bases shorter, with 8 bases between their ends. The CDR3 goes from the cysteine to the phenylalanine over 12 residues. Only the CDR3 DNA is retained, 36 bases long and in frame from the first base. The germline V gene (reference sequence) supplies CDR1 SEHNR and CDR2 FQNEAQ. Genomic DNA was isolated from the sorted cells so that the TCRbeta CDR3 region could be sequenced. The immunoSEQ Assay was used to sequence the TCRbeta CDR3 regions. Drawn from immuneACCESS, this table holds only the in-frame rearrangements with V and J called that TCRdb kept. Clones are partly lost; checked studies trace under half to an unresolved V gene and leave the rest unexplained. Here the sample has tens of thousands of clones; approximately 90% occur a single time. The top ten hold approximately 16% of the sample. Patients with autoimmune disease history or receiving systemic immunosuppression were excluded from the trial. Peripheral blood for TCR sequencing was drawn from every dose cohort at baseline, at cycle 4 day 1 and at cycle 7 day 1. The samples were taken from a phase I, first-in-human, multicenter, open-label dose-escalation trial of ivuxolimab. Adults with locally advanced or metastatic melanoma, renal cell, hepatocellular, or head and neck squamous cell carcinoma were enrolled in the trial. CD4+ and CD8+ T cells were sorted separately from peripheral blood before TCR sequencing.

A remark on this clone: There is no known antigen for this receptor. No qualities accompany the bases; no much larger clone lies one base away.

Summary of the overall study and its limitations: Which antigens the clonally expanded peripheral T cells were specific for was not determined. In the 0.1-3.0 mg/kg groups, partial responders were among the patients with the lowest normalized peripheral clonal expansion, particularly in CD8+ T cells. After ivuxolimab, more expanded clones were found on average in CD8+ T cells than in CD4+ T cells. Low levels of normalized T-cell clonal expansion were also seen in some patients who did not respond. Clonal expansion of both CD4+ and CD8+ blood T cells was observed from baseline to week 6 at doses 0.1 to 3.0 mg/kg.

This clonotype originated in an adult with an advanced solid tumor such as melanoma, head and neck, liver or kidney cancer. This material consisted of CD4+ or CD8+ T cells sorted from blood, taken in a trial of the OX40 agonist ivuxolimab. The rearrangement joined TRBV7-9 to TRBJ2-2, with a tentative D gene TRBD2 over 5 matching bases. The base sequence is TGTGCCAGCAGCCTGGAGGTCGGGGAGCTGTTTTTT. It specifies CASSLEVGELFF.